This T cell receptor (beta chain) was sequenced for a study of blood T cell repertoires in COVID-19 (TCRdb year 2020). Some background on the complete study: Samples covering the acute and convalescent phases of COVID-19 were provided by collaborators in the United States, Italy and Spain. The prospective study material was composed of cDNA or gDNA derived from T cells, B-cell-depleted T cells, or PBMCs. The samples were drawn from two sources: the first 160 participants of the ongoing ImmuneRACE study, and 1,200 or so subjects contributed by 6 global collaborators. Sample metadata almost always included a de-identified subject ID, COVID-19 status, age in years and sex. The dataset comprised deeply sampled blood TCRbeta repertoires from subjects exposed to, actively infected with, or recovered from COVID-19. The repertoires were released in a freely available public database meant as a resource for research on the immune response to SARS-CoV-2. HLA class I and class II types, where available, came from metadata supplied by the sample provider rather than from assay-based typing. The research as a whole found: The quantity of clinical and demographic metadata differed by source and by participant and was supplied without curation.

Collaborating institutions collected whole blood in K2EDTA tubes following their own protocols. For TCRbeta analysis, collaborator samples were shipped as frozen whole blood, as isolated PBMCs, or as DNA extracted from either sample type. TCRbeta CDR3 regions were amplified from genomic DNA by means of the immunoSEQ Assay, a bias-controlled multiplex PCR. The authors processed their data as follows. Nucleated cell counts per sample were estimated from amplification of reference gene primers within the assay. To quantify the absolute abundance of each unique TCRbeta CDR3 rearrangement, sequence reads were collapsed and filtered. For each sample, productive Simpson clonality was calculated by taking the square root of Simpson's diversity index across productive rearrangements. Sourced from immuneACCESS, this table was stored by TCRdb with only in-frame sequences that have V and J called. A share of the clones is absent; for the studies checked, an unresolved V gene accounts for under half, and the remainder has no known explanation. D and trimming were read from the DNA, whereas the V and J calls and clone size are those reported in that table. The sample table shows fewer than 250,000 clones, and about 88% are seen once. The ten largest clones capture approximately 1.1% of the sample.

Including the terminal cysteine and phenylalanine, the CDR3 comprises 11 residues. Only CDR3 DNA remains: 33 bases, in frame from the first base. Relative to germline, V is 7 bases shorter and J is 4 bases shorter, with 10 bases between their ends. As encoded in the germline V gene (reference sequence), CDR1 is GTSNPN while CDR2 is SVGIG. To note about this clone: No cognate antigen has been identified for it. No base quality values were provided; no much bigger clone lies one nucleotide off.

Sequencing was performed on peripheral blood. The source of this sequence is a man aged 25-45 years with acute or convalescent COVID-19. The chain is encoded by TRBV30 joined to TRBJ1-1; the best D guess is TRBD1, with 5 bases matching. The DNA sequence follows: TGTGCCTCCAGGGTGGGCACTGAAGCTTTCTTT. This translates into CASRVGTEAFF.